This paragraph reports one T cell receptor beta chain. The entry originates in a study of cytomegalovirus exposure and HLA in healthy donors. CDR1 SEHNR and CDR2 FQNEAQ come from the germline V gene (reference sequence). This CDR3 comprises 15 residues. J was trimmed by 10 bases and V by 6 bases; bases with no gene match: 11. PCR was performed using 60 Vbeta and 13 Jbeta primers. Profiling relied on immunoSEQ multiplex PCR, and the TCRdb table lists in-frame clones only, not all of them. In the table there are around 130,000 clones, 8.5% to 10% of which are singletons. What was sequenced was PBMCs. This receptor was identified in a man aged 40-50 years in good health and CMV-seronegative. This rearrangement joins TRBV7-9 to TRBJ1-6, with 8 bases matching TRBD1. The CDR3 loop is CASRKDRAGGSPLHF. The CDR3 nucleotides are TGTGCCAGCAGAAAGGACAGGGCTGGGGGGTCACCCCTCCACTTT. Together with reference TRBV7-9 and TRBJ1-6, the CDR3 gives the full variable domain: DTGVSQNPRHKITKRGQNVTFRCDPISEHNRLYWYRQTLGQGPEFLTYFQNEAQLEKSRLLSDRFSAERPKGSFSTLEIQRTEQGDSAMYLCASRKDRAGGSPLHFGNGTRLTVT.